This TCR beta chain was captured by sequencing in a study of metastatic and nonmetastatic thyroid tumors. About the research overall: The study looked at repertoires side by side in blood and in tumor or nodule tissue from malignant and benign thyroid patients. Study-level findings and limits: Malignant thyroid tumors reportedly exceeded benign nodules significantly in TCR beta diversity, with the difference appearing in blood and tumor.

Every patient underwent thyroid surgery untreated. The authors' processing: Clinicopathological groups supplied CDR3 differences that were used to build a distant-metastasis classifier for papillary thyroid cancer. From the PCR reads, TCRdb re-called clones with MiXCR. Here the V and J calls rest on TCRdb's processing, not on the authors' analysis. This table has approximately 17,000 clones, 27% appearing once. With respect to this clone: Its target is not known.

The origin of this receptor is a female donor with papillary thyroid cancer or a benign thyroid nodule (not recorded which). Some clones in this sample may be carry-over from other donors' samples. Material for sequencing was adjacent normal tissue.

CDR3 coding DNA: TGTGCCAGCAGTTTTTCGCGCGGAACCTACGAGCAGTACTTC. It translates to CASSFSRGTYEQYF. The V call is TRBV12-3 or TRBV12-4, the J call TRBJ2-7, with D uncertain. This CDR3 has 14 amino acids. V lost 3 bases, J lost 2 bases, and 11 bases lay in between.